This is a list of T cell receptor beta chains from one sample in a study of cytomegalovirus exposure and HLA in healthy donors. Clones were sequenced by immunoSEQ multiplex PCR, and TCRdb holds only the in-frame ones, with some missing. The table records 140,000 to 150,000 clones, 94% of them present only once. Sequencing was performed on PBMCs. The receptors here all came from a young man in good health and CMV-seropositive. Each CDR3 is given with its conserved first and last residue. Some rows mark clone size as missing; the rest say once, few, many or name a class of expanded clone.

J gene: TRBJ1-2
clone size: NA
V gene: TRBV21-1
CDR3 protein: CASSKFTTGGKEGYTF

J gene: TRBJ2-3
clone size: NA
V gene: TRBV27
CDR3 protein: CASNPETADTQYF

J gene: TRBJ2-1
clone size: NA
V gene: TRBV6-1
CDR3 protein: CASSKLADTYNEQFF

J gene: TRBJ1-2
clone size: NA
V gene: TRBV27
CDR3 protein: CASSQQIANYGYTF

J gene: TRBJ1-5
clone size: NA
V gene: TRBV18
CDR3 protein: CASSPQGGPGTGHQPQHF

J gene: TRBJ1-3
clone size: NA
V gene: TRBV27
CDR3 protein: CASSLTGPSGNTIYF

J gene: TRBJ2-3
clone size: NA
V gene: TRBV28
CDR3 protein: CASSFGLAGEGETDTQYF

J gene: TRBJ2-1
clone size: NA
V gene: TRBV30
CDR3 protein: CAWALAELNEQFF

J gene: TRBJ2-5
clone size: NA
V gene: TRBV6-6
CDR3 protein: CASSSMRETQYF

J gene: TRBJ2-4
clone size: NA
V gene: TRBV20-1
CDR3 protein: CSARGTGVQYF

J gene: TRBJ2-3
clone size: once
V gene: TRBV7-2
CDR3 protein: CASRPGTSGTDTQYF

J gene: TRBJ2-1
clone size: NA
V gene: TRBV7-2
CDR3 protein: CASSLEGIFSSYNEQFF

J gene: TRBJ2-1
clone size: NA
V gene: TRBV5-6
CDR3 protein: CASSLFTSGRVRNEQFF

J gene: TRBJ2-4
clone size: NA
V gene: TRBV5-5
CDR3 protein: CASSLKGGNIQYF

J gene: TRBJ2-7
clone size: few
V gene: TRBV7-8
CDR3 protein: CASSRVGDRAHEQYF

J gene: TRBJ2-2
clone size: NA
V gene: TRBV5-1
CDR3 protein: CASSRGLAGASNTGELFF

J gene: TRBJ1-5
clone size: NA
V gene: TRBV27
CDR3 protein: CASSRFIPTGGNQPQHF

J gene: TRBJ1-2
clone size: NA
V gene: TRBV29-1
CDR3 protein: CSVEVQGLIYGYTF

J gene: TRBJ1-1
clone size: NA
V gene: TRBV5-1
CDR3 protein: CASSWDRGGTEAFF

J gene: TRBJ1-5
clone size: NA
V gene: TRBV6-5
CDR3 protein: CASSLVGGSNQPQHF

J gene: TRBJ2-2
clone size: NA
V gene: TRBV5-6
CDR3 protein: CASSQAGGVVGELFF